The present TCR beta chain was sequenced within a study of T cell repertoires in cytomegalovirus infection. Across the study: An indication of both CMV infection and matching HLA type came from public TCR beta signatures.

Study results and limitations: HLA-C-restricted CMV clonotypes gave the most frequent clonotype in two of eight donors. Summed frequency of public TCR beta families distinguished CMV carriers with the relevant HLA.

The V and J ends lost 10 bases and 8 bases respectively, with 14 bases between them. Germline V CDR1 and CDR2: LNHDA, SQIVND (reference sequence). The CDR3 covers 11 residues. This clonotype was detected a few times. Its antigen is unidentified. TCRdb called the reads again in MiXCR, with one record for every CDR3 protein. The table lists some 110,000 distinct CDR3 sequences, roughly a tenth of them singletons. V and J are TRBV19 and TRBJ1-1, with D possibly TRBD1 on 5 matching bases. The sequencing sample was made of PBMCs, sequenced either directly or after in vitro stimulation (not recorded which). The receptor's source is a human donor in good health (CMV status not recorded). Some clones in this sample may be carry-over from other donors' samples. The CDR3 coding sequence is TGTGCCACTATGTGGGGGACGGAAGCTTTCTTT. This encodes CATMWGTEAFF.